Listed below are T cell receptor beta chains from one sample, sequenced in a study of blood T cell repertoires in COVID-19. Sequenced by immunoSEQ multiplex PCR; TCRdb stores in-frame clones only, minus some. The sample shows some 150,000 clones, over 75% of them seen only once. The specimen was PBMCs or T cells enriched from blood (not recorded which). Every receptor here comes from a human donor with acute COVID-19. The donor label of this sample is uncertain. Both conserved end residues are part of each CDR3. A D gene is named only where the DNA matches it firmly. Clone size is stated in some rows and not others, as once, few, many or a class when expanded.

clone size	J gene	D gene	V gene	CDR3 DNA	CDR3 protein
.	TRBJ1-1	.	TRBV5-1	TGCGCCAGCAGTTACGTACAGGGTTTTGAAACTGAAGCTTTCTTT	CASSYVQGFETEAFF
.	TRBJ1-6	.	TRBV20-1	TGCAGTGCTAGTCCACAGGGCGGAGATATTTCACCCCTCCACTTT	CSASPQGGDISPLHF
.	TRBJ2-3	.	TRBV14	TGTGCCAGCAGCCATCGCGGGGGCAGCTCTAGCACAGATACGCAGTATTTT	CASSHRGGSSSTDTQYF
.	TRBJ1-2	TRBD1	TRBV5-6	TGTGCCAGCAGCTTTGGGACAGGGGGCGTCCAGGGCTACACCTTC	CASSFGTGGVQGYTF
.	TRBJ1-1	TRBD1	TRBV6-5	TGTGCCAGCAGTTACTCGAGGGGGACAGTCGCTGAAGCTTTCTTT	CASSYSRGTVAEAFF
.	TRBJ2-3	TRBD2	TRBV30	TGTGCCTGGAGTGCATCTCTGGCGGGGGGGGCCAGGAATACGCAGTATTTT	CAWSASLAGGARNTQYF
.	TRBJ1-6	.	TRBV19	TGTGCCAGTAGTAACCCGGATTCACCCCTCCACTTT	CASSNPDSPLHF
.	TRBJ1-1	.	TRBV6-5	TGTGCCAGCAGGCCTATTAGGGGGGGTGAAGCTTTCTTT	CASRPIRGGEAFF
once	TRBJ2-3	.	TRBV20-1	TGCAGTGCTAGTCAGGGGTCGTTAGGTTTCACAGATACGCAGTATTTT	CSASQGSLGFTDTQYF
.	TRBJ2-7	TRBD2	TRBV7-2	TGTGCCAGCAGCATGGTCAGGACTAGTGTAATTCGCGAGCAGTACTTC	CASSMVRTSVIREQYF
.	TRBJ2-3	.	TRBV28	TGTGCCAGCAGTTTACCGGGGACAGATACGCAGTATTTT	CASSLPGTDTQYF
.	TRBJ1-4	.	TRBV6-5	TGTGCCAGCAGCCCGACAGACGAGAATGAAAAACTGTTTTTT	CASSPTDENEKLFF
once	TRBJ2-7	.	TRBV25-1	TGTGCCAGCAGTCGCCGGGCAGGGGAGCAGTACTTC	CASSRRAGEQYF
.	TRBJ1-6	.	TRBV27	TGTGCCAGCAGGCCGAGCTCCTATAATTCACCCCTCCACTTT	CASRPSSYNSPLHF
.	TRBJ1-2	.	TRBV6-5	TGTGCCAGCCCTGGGGCACACTATGGCTACACCTTC	CASPGAHYGYTF
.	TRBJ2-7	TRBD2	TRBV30	TGTGCCTGGAGTTCTAAGCGGGGGCTAAGGGAGCAGTACTTC	CAWSSKRGLREQYF
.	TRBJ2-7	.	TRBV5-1	TGCGCCAGCAGCTTCCCGGGGGCCTACGAGCAGTACTTC	CASSFPGAYEQYF
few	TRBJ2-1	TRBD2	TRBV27	TGTGCCAGCAGTTTGACGGCTAGCGGGGGGGATGAGCAGTTCTTC	CASSLTASGGDEQFF
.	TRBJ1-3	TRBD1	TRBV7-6	TGTGCCAGCAGCTTGAACCCAGGACAGGGGACTGGAAACACCATATATTTT	CASSLNPGQGTGNTIYF
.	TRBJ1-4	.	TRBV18	TGTGCCAGTGGGGCATTCGGGACTAATGAAAAACTGTTTTTT	CASGAFGTNEKLFF
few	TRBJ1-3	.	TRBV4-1	TGCGCCAGCAGCTACTCCGCCGGGACAACTGGAAACACCATATATTTT	CASSYSAGTTGNTIYF
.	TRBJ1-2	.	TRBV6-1	TGTGCCAGCAGTGAGAGACAGAGCTATGGCTACACCTTC	CASSERQSYGYTF
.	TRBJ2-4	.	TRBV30	TGTGCCTGGAGTGTTGGGGGGGCGTCCAAAAACATTCAGTACTTC	CAWSVGGASKNIQYF
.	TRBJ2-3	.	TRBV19	TGTGCCAGTAGTATAGTCGGCCTAGCAGATACGCAGTATTTT	CASSIVGLADTQYF
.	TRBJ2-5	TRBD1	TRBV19	TGTGCCAGTAGTCTCGCGGGACAGGGTGGGAAAGAGACCCAGTACTTC	CASSLAGQGGKETQYF
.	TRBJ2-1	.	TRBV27	TGTGCCAGCAGTTCCCCAGTCGGCCGGAGCTCCTACAATGAGCAGTTCTTC	CASSSPVGRSSYNEQFF
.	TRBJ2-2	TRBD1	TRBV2	TGTGCCAGCAGGGGACAGCTCGCGAACACCGGGGAGCTGTTTTTT	CASRGQLANTGELFF
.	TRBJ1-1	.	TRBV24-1	TGTGCCACCAGTGATTCAGAGGGTCTGAACACTGAAGCTTTCTTT	CATSDSEGLNTEAFF
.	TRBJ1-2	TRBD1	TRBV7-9	TGTGCCAGCAGCCAGGGACAGGGTCGGTACTATGGCTACACCTTC	CASSQGQGRYYGYTF
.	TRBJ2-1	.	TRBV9	TGTGCCAGCAGCGTAGTGGGGGCTGAGCAGTTCTTC	CASSVVGAEQFF
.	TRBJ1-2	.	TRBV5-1	TGCGCCAGCTACCCCAGCCCGGGAGGGGTTTCTGGCTACACCTTC	CASYPSPGGVSGYTF
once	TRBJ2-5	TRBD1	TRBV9	TGTGCCAGCAGCGCCGGGACAGGGGTTGGCACAGAGACCCAGTACTTC	CASSAGTGVGTETQYF
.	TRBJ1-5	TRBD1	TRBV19	TGTGCCAGTAGCACAGGGGCTCAGCCCCAGCATTTT	CASSTGAQPQHF
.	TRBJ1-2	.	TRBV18	TGTGCCAGCTCACCACTGGCGCGGGGAAACTATGGCTACACCTTC	CASSPLARGNYGYTF
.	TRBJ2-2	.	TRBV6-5	TGTGCCAGCAGCAGACAGACGAACACCGGGGAGCTGTTTTTT	CASSRQTNTGELFF
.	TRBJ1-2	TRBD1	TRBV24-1	TGTGCCACCAGTGAGTCGGGACAGGGTAGTCCTGGCTACACCTTC	CATSESGQGSPGYTF